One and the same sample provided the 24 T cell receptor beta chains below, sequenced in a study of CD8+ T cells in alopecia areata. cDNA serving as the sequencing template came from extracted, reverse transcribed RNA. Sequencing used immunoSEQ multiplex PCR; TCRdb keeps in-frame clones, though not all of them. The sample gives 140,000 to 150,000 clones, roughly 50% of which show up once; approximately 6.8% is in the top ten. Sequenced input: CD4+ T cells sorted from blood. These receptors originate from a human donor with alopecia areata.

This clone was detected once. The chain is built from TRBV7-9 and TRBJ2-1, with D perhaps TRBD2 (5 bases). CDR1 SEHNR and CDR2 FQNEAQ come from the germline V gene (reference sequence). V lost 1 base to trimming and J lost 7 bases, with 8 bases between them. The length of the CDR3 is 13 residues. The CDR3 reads CASSLGAGNEQFF. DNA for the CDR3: TGTGCCAGCAGCTTAGGGGCGGGTAATGAGCAGTTCTTC.

CDR3: CASSGSGPDTQYF. CDR3 coding DNA: TGTGCCAGCAGTGGCTCGGGTCCAGATACGCAGTATTTT. The chain recombines TRBV28 with TRBJ2-3; D is uncertain. The V gene lost 5 bases and the J gene lost 4 bases, with 10 bases spanning the gap. There are 13 residues in the CDR3. Germline V lookup: CDR1 MDHEN, CDR2 SYDVKM.

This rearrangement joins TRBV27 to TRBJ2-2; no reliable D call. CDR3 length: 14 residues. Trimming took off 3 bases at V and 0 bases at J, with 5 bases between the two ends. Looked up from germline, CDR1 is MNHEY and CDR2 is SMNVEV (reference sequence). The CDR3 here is CASSFLANTGELFF. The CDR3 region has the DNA TGTGCCAGCAGTTTCCTCGCGAACACCGGGGAGCTGTTTTTT.

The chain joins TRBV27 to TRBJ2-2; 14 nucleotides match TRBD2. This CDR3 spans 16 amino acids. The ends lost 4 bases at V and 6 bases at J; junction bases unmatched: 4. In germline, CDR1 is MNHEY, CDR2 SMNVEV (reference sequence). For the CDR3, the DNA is TGTGCCAGCAGTTGGGGACTAGCGGGAGAGTCCGGGGAGCTGTTTTTT. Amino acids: CASSWGLAGESGELFF.

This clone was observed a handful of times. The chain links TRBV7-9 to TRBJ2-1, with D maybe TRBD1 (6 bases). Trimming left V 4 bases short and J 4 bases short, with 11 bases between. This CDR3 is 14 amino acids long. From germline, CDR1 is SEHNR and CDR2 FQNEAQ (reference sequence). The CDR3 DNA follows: TGTGCCAGCAGCTCGGACAGCGTATACAATGAGCAGTTCTTC. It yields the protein CASSSDSVYNEQFF.

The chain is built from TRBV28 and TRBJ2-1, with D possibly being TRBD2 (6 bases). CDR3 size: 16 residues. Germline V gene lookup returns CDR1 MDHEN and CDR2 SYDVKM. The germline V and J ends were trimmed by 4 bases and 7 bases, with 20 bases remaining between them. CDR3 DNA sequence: TGTGCCAGCAGTTCCCTCCCGCTGGGGGGTTCGAATGAGCAGTTCTTC. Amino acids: CASSSLPLGGSNEQFF.

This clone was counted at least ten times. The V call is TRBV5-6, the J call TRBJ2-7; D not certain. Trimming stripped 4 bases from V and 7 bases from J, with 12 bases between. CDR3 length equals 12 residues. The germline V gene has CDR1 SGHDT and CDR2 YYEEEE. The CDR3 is CASSLSRREQYF. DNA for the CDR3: TGTGCCAGCAGCCTGTCCCGGCGGGAGCAGTACTTC.

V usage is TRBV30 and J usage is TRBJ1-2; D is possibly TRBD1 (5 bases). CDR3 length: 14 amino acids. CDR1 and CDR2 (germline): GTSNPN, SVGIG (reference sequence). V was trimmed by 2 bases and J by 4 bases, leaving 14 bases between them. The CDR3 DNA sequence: TGTGCCTGGAGTCGAGGGGCAGTCCCCTATGGCTACACCTTC. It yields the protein CAWSRGAVPYGYTF.

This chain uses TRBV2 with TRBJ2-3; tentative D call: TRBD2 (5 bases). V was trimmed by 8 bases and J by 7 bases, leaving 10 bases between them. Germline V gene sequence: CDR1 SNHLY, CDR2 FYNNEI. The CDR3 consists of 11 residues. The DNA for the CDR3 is TGTGCCAGCGGGAGCACCAATACGCAGTATTTT. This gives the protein CASGSTNTQYF.

The CDR3 DNA sequence: TGTGCCAGCAGCTTGATGACTAGCGGGAGCTATGATGAGCAGTTCTTC. Protein: CASSLMTSGSYDEQFF. The V gene is TRBV5-6, the J gene TRBJ2-1, with 12 bases identical to TRBD2. V shed 1 base, J shed 8 bases, and the junction held 7 bases outside the gene matches. The CDR3 has 16 amino acids. Germline lookup yields CDR1 SGHDT and CDR2 YYEEEE. The variable domain in full, completed from reference TRBV5-6 and TRBJ2-1, reads DAGVTQSPTHLIKTRGQQVTLRCSPKSGHDTVSWYQQALGQGPQFIFQYYEEEERQRGNFPDRFSGHQFPNYSSELNVNALLLGDSALYLCASSLMTSGSYDEQFFGPGTRLTVL.

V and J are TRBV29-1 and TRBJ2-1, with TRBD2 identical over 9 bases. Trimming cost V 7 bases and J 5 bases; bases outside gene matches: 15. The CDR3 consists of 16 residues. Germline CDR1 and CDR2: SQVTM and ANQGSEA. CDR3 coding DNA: TGCAGCGCCCAGCCCAAGAGACTAGCGGAACACAATGAGCAGTTCTTC. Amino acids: CSAQPKRLAEHNEQFF.

The CDR3 DNA is TGTGCCAGCAGTCTTCCGACTAGTAACTACAATGAGCAGTTCTTC. This encodes CASSLPTSNYNEQFF. The chain joins TRBV27 to TRBJ2-1; tentatively, D is TRBD2 (6 bases). There are 15 residues in the CDR3. Germline V gene lookup returns CDR1 MNHEY and CDR2 SMNVEV (reference sequence). With 5 bases removed from V and 3 bases from J, the gap between germline ends came to 14 bases.

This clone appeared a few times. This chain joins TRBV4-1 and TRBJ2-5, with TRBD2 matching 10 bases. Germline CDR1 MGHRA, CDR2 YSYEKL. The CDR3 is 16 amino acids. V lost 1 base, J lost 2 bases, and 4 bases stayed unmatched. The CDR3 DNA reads TGCGCCAGCAGCCAAGTGGGACTAGCGATTCAAGAGACCCAGTACTTC. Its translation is CASSQVGLAIQETQYF.

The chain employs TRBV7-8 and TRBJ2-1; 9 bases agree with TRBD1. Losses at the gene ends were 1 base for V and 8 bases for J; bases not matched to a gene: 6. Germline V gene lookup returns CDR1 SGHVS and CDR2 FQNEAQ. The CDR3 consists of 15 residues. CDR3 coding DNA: TGTGCCAGCAGCTTAGAAGGGACAGGGCTATATGAGCAGTTCTTC. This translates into CASSLEGTGLYEQFF.

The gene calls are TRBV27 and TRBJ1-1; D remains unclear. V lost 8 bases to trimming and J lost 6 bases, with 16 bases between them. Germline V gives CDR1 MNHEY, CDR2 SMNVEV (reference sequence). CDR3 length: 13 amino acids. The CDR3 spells CASATLDVAEAFF. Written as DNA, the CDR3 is TGTGCCAGCGCCACCCTCGACGTCGCTGAAGCTTTCTTT.

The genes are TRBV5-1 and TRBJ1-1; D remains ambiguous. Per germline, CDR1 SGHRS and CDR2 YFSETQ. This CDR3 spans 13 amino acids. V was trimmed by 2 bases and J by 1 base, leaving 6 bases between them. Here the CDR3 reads CASSFGTNTEAFF. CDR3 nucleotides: TGCGCCAGCAGCTTCGGCACGAACACTGAAGCTTTCTTT.

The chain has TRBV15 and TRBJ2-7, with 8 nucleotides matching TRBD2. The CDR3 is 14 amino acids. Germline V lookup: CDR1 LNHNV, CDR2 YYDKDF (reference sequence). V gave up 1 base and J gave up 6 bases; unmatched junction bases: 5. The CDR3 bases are TGTGCCACCAGCAGAGCGGGAGGGCCATTCGAGCAGTACTTC. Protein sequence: CATSRAGGPFEQYF.

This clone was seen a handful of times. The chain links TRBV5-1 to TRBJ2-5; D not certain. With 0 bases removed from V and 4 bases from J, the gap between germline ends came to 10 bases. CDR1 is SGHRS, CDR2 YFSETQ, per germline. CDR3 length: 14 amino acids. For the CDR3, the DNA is TGCGCCAGCAGCTTGGTTACGGTGGGAGAGACCCAGTACTTC. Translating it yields CASSLVTVGETQYF.

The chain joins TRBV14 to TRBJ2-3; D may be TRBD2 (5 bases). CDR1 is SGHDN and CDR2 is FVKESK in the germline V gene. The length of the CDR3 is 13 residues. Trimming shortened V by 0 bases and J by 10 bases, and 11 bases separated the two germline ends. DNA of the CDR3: TGTGCCAGCAGCCAAGATCGGGTCGGGGCGCAGTATTTT. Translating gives CASSQDRVGAQYF.

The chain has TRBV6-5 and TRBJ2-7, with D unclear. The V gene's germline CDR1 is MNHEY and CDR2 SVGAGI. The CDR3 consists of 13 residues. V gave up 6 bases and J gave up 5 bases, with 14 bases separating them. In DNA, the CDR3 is TGTGCCAGCAGCCGTACCTCCGGAGACGAGCAGTACTTC. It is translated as CASSRTSGDEQYF.

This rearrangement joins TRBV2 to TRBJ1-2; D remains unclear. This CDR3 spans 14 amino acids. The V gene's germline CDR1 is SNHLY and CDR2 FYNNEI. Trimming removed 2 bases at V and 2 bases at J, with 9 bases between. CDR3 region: CASSEPGRNYGYTF. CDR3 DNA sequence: TGTGCCAGCAGTGAACCCGGCAGGAACTATGGCTACACCTTC.

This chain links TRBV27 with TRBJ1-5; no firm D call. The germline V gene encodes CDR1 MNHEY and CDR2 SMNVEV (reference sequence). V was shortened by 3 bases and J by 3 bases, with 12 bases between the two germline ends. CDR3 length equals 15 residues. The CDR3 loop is CASSFQGRDNQPQHF. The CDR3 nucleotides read TGTGCCAGCAGTTTCCAAGGGAGGGACAATCAGCCCCAGCATTTT.

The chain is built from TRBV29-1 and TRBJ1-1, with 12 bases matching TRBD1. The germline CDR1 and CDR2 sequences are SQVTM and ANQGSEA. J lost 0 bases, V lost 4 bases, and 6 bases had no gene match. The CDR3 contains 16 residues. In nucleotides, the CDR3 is TGCAGCGTTGTTGGGACAGGGGGCATTCTGAACACTGAAGCTTTCTTT. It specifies CSVVGTGGILNTEAFF. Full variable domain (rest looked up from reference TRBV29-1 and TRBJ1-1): SAVISQKPSRDICQRGTSLTIQCQVDSQVTMMFWYRQQPGQSLTLIATANQGSEATYESGFVIDKFPISRPNLTFSTLTVSNMSPEDSSIYLCSVVGTGGILNTEAFFGQGTRLTVV.

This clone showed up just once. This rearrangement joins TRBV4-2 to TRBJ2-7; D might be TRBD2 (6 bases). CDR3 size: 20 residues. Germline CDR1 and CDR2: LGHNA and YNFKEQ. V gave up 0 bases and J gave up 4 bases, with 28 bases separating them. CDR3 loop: CASSQDFGGRDLLVRYEQYF. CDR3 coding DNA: TGTGCCAGCAGCCAAGATTTCGGTGGGCGGGATTTGTTGGTGCGTTACGAGCAGTACTTC.